Shown below are 5 T cell receptor beta chains from a single sample sequenced in a study of blood T cell repertoires in COVID-19. Produced via immunoSEQ multiplex PCR; TCRdb's table is partial and in-frame only. This table has around 300,000 clones, 90% appearing once. The sequencing sample was made of peripheral blood. Receptors originate from a woman aged 30 to 39 with COVID-19, enrolled during active disease.

This chain links TRBV19 with TRBJ2-1; TRBD2 aligns across 9 bases. The length of the CDR3 is 12 residues. The ends lost 5 bases at V and 8 bases at J; junction bases unmatched: 1. CDR1 and CDR2 (germline): LNHDA, SQIVND (reference sequence). The chain's CDR3 is CASSVAGDEQFF. The CDR3 DNA reads as TGTGCCAGTAGTGTAGCGGGAGATGAGCAGTTCTTC.

The gene calls are TRBV7-2 and TRBJ2-3; D might be TRBD2 (5 bases). V dropped 3 bases and J dropped 0 bases, with 7 bases sitting between them. The V gene's germline CDR1 is SGHTA and CDR2 FQGNSA. The CDR3 runs 14 residues. As DNA, the CDR3 is TGTGCCAGCAGCTTTGAGGGCAGCACAGATACGCAGTATTTT. Protein: CASSFEGSTDTQYF.

The genes are TRBV9 and TRBJ1-2, with TRBD1 matching 7 bases. Trimming took 4 bases from V and 0 from J; bases not matched to a gene: 6. Germline CDR1 and CDR2: SGDLS and YYNGEE. This CDR3 region has 15 residues. CDR3 amino acids: CASSTTGATNYGYTF. The CDR3 DNA is TGTGCCAGCAGCACCACAGGGGCCACTAACTATGGCTACACCTTC.

The chain employs TRBV4-1 and TRBJ1-2, with unresolved D. Germline assignment: CDR1 MGHRA and CDR2 YSYEKL. This CDR3 region has 14 residues. With 1 base removed from V and 2 bases from J, the gap between germline ends came to 8 bases. CDR3 DNA sequence: TGCGCCAGCAGCCAAGGAGGGCTGAACTATGGCTACACCTTC. Its translation is CASSQGGLNYGYTF.

The rearrangement uses TRBV24-1 and TRBJ2-5; unclear D gene. The V and J ends lost 2 bases and 4 bases respectively, with 10 bases between them. Germline loops: CDR1 KGHDR, CDR2 SFDVKD. The CDR3 runs 14 residues. In nucleotides, the CDR3 is TGTGCCACCAGTGATTCAGTTTCAGGAGAGACCCAGTACTTC. Protein: CATSDSVSGETQYF.